These T cell receptor beta chains were read from a single sample in a study of radiotherapy plus CTLA-4 blockade in lung cancer. Profiled with immunoSEQ multiplex PCR; TCRdb holds only in-frame clones, not every one. The table records about 13,000 clones, about 90% of them present only once. This specimen consisted of peripheral blood, obtained from a patient treated with radiotherapy plus ipilimumab. Receptor source: a human donor with non-small cell lung cancer that progressed on radiotherapy plus ipilimumab. Some clones in this sample may be carry-over from other donors' samples. CDR3s include the opening cysteine and the closing phenylalanine or tryptophan. A D gene is named only where the DNA matches it firmly. Some rows have no size entry. The others give once, few or many, or a class for an expanded clone.

TRBV15	TRBJ2-3	-	-	CATSREVRSTDTQYF	TGTGCCACCAGCAGAGAAGTCAGGAGCACAGATACGCAGTATTTT
TRBV12-5	TRBJ2-7	-	-	CASGPLGTTNYEQYF	TGTGCTAGTGGTCCCCTCGGGACAACGAACTACGAGCAGTACTTC
TRBV7-6	TRBJ1-5	-	-	CASSSLGWQPQHF	TGTGCCAGCAGCTCCCTCGGGTGGCAGCCCCAGCATTTT
TRBV11-2	TRBJ2-7	-	-	CASSLVAGAFGEQYF	TGTGCCAGCAGCTTAGTTGCGGGGGCCTTCGGCGAGCAGTACTTC
TRBV6-1	TRBJ2-3	-	TRBD2	CASLWERGATDTQYF	TGTGCCAGCCTCTGGGAGCGGGGGGCAACAGATACGCAGTATTTT
TRBV30	TRBJ2-7	-	TRBD2	CAWSVGLAGGGSYEQYF	TGTGCCTGGAGTGTAGGACTAGCGGGGGGGGGATCCTACGAGCAGTACTTC
TRBV6-4	TRBJ1-1	-	-	CASSVRAGNTEAFF	TGTGCCAGCAGTGTCCGCGCGGGGAACACTGAAGCTTTCTTT
TRBV7-6	TRBJ2-1	-	-	CASSLARQTYNEQFF	TGTGCCAGCAGCTTAGCCAGGCAAACCTACAATGAGCAGTTCTTC
TRBV6-5	TRBJ1-4	-	TRBD1	CASSWDRGAEKLFF	TGTGCCAGCAGTTGGGACAGGGGCGCGGAAAAACTGTTTTTT
TRBV13	TRBJ2-1	-	TRBD2	CASSPLADSYNEQFF	TGTGCCAGCAGCCCTCTAGCGGACTCCTACAATGAGCAGTTCTTC
TRBV6-5	TRBJ2-1	-	TRBD2	CASSYSGASGGEQFF	TGTGCCAGCAGTTACTCGGGGGCTAGCGGGGGAGAGCAGTTCTTC
TRBV5-8	TRBJ2-3	-	-	CASSFGTDTQYF	TGTGCCTCCTCCTTTGGCACAGATACGCAGTATTTT
TRBV11-2	TRBJ2-6	-	TRBD2	CASSVTTLAGGLGANVLTF	TGTGCCAGCAGTGTCACCACTCTAGCGGGGGGGCTTGGGGCCAACGTCCTGACTTTC
TRBV6-1	TRBJ1-2	-	TRBD1	CASIWTGGSLGYTF	TGTGCCAGCATCTGGACAGGGGGCTCTCTTGGCTACACCTTC
TRBV2	TRBJ1-5	-	-	CASSGMGLDNQPQHF	TGTGCCAGCAGTGGGATGGGTCTAGACAATCAGCCCCAGCATTTT
TRBV5-1	TRBJ2-7	-	TRBD2	CASSPAREGLHEQYF	TGCGCCAGCAGCCCTGCTCGGGAGGGGCTCCACGAGCAGTACTTC
TRBV5-6	TRBJ2-3	once	TRBD2	CASIGLGLAASTDTQYF	TGTGCCAGCATAGGGTTGGGACTAGCGGCTAGCACAGATACGCAGTATTTT
TRBV6-1	TRBJ1-1	-	-	CASSGTRTARSTEAFF	TGTGCCAGCAGTGGAACCCGGACAGCCCGGAGCACTGAAGCTTTCTTT
TRBV19	TRBJ1-2	-	-	CASSPTSRYYGYTF	TGTGCCAGTAGCCCTACTTCCCGGTACTATGGCTACACCTTC
TRBV30	TRBJ1-5	-	-	CAWNRDNQPQHF	TGTGCTTGGAACCGAGACAATCAGCCCCAGCATTTT
TRBV5-6	TRBJ1-3	-	-	CASSQFRSSGNTIYF	TGTGCCAGCAGCCAGTTTCGCAGCTCTGGAAACACCATATATTTT
TRBV6-5	TRBJ1-1	few	-	CASSTGSLNTEAFF	TGTGCCAGCAGTACAGGAAGTTTAAACACTGAAGCTTTCTTT
TRBV7-2	TRBJ2-7	-	-	CASSSSGWGDGQYEQYF	TGTGCCAGCAGCTCTAGTGGCTGGGGAGACGGCCAATACGAGCAGTACTTC
TRBV10-3	TRBJ2-7	-	TRBD2	CATKGLAGYEQYF	TGTGCCACCAAGGGACTAGCGGGATATGAGCAGTACTTC
TRBV2	TRBJ1-1	-	-	CASSFSGMNTEAFF	TGTGCCAGCAGTTTTTCAGGCATGAACACTGAAGCTTTCTTT
TRBV27	TRBJ2-7	once	-	CASTRGVEQYF	TGTGCCAGCACCAGGGGGGTCGAGCAGTACTTC
TRBV7-9	TRBJ2-3	-	TRBD2	CASSSMTSGKGGRWDTQYF	TGTGCCAGCAGCTCAATGACTAGCGGGAAGGGCGGGCGGTGGGATACGCAGTATTTT
TRBV15	TRBJ1-1	-	TRBD1	CATSSATDRVAFF	TGTGCCACCAGCAGCGCTACGGACAGGGTAGCTTTCTTT
TRBV11-2	TRBJ2-5	-	-	CASSLVSRYQETQYF	TGTGCCAGCAGCTTAGTATCCAGGTACCAAGAGACCCAGTACTTC
TRBV6-5	TRBJ1-2	-	TRBD1	CASRNADRTYGYTF	TGTGCCAGCAGGAACGCGGACAGGACCTATGGCTACACCTTC
TRBV11-2	TRBJ1-6	once	-	CASTYLPARGSSYNSPLHF	TGTGCCAGCACCTATCTGCCGGCCCGGGGAAGCTCCTATAATTCACCCCTCCACTTT
TRBV5-1	TRBJ1-4	-	TRBD1	CASSSTGGSPNEKLFF	TGCGCCAGCAGCTCGACAGGGGGCTCACCTAATGAAAAACTGTTTTTT
TRBV2	TRBJ2-1	-	TRBD2	CASSAILAGVGNEQFF	TGTGCCAGCAGTGCTATACTAGCGGGAGTGGGAAATGAGCAGTTCTTC
TRBV7-6	TRBJ2-7	-	TRBD1	CASSPTGDSYEQYF	TGTGCCAGCAGCCCTACAGGGGACTCCTACGAGCAGTACTTC
TRBV6-5	TRBJ1-2	-	TRBD1	CASSIDREGGYTF	TGTGCCAGCAGTATTGACAGGGAAGGTGGCTACACCTTC
TRBV9	TRBJ2-2	-	-	CASMQAESGELFF	TGTGCCAGCATGCAGGCTGAATCCGGGGAGCTGTTTTTT
TRBV5-6	TRBJ2-1	-	TRBD2	CASNTGGTDGNEQFF	TGTGCCAGCAATACGGGGGGGACGGACGGCAATGAGCAGTTCTTC
TRBV7-9	TRBJ1-1	-	-	CASSSLDRAMNTEAFF	TGTGCCAGCAGCTCACTGGACAGAGCTATGAACACTGAAGCTTTCTTT
TRBV2	TRBJ2-7	-	TRBD2	CASSHSGLAGDKLYEQYF	TGTGCCAGCAGTCACTCCGGACTAGCGGGAGATAAGTTGTACGAGCAGTACTTC
TRBV7-6	TRBJ2-1	once	-	CASSLAPRGNEQFF	TGTGCCAGCAGCTTAGCTCCTCGAGGCAATGAGCAGTTCTTC
TRBV10-3	TRBJ2-5	-	-	CAIRGDTQETQYF	TGTGCCATCAGGGGGGACACCCAAGAGACCCAGTACTTC
TRBV5-1	TRBJ2-3	-	-	CASSSSGVLTDTQYF	TGCGCCAGCAGCTCCTCAGGGGTACTTACAGATACGCAGTATTTT
TRBV2	TRBJ1-6	few	-	CASSDEENSPLHF	TGTGCCAGCAGTGACGAGGAGAATTCACCCCTCCACTTT
TRBV5-1	TRBJ1-1	-	TRBD1	CASSLGTANTEAFF	TGCGCCAGCAGCTTAGGGACAGCGAACACTGAAGCTTTCTTT
TRBV30	TRBJ2-7	-	-	CAWSRQGYYEQYF	TGTGCCTGGTCGAGGCAGGGGTACTACGAGCAGTACTTC
TRBV7-7	TRBJ2-1	-	TRBD2	CASSPRTSGDNEQFF	TGTGCCAGCAGCCCTCGGACTAGCGGGGACAATGAGCAGTTCTTC
TRBV7-2	TRBJ2-7	-	TRBD2	CASSSAGGTYEQYF	TGTGCCAGCAGCTCAGCGGGAGGAACCTACGAGCAGTACTTC
TRBV4-1	TRBJ2-6	-	-	CASRPGLGANVLTF	TGCGCCAGCAGGCCAGGGCTTGGGGCCAACGTCCTGACTTTC
TRBV12-5	TRBJ1-1	-	-	CASGLVTSGNTEAFF	TGTGCTAGTGGTTTGGTTACGTCGGGGAACACTGAGGCTTTCTTT
TRBV5-1	TRBJ1-1	once	-	CASSLGQINTEAFF	TGCGCCAGCAGCTTGGGGCAGATTAACACTGAAGCTTTCTTT
TRBV6-6	TRBJ1-2	-	-	CASKDGNGYTF	TGTGCCAGCAAAGATGGCAATGGCTACACCTTC
TRBV7-2	TRBJ1-5	-	-	CASSFSGTGRNQPQHF	TGTGCCAGCAGCTTTAGTGGTACAGGGCGCAATCAGCCCCAGCATTTT
TRBV27	TRBJ2-7	-	-	CASSPRGTHYEQYF	TGTGCCAGCAGTCCTAGGGGGACGCACTACGAGCAGTACTTC
TRBV5-1	TRBJ1-3	once	-	CASSYGSENTIYF	TGCGCCAGCAGCTACGGTTCCGAAAACACCATATATTTT
TRBV5-1	TRBJ2-1	-	TRBD2	CASSLAGLAGGPEQFF	TGCGCCAGCAGCTTGGCGGGACTAGCGGGAGGTCCTGAGCAGTTCTTC
TRBV27	TRBJ2-3	-	TRBD1	CASSYDRGYTDTQYF	TGTGCCAGCAGTTACGACAGGGGATACACAGATACGCAGTATTTT
TRBV18	TRBJ2-3	-	-	CASSQNRDEQYF	TGTGCCAGCTCACAAAACCGGGATGAGCAGTATTTT
TRBV4-1	TRBJ1-2	once	-	CASSQDTSTGSSYGYTF	TGCGCCAGCAGCCAAGATACCTCCACAGGGTCGAGCTATGGCTACACCTTC
TRBV9	TRBJ2-3	-	-	CASSSESDTQYF	TGTGCCAGCAGTTCTGAGTCGGATACGCAGTATTTT